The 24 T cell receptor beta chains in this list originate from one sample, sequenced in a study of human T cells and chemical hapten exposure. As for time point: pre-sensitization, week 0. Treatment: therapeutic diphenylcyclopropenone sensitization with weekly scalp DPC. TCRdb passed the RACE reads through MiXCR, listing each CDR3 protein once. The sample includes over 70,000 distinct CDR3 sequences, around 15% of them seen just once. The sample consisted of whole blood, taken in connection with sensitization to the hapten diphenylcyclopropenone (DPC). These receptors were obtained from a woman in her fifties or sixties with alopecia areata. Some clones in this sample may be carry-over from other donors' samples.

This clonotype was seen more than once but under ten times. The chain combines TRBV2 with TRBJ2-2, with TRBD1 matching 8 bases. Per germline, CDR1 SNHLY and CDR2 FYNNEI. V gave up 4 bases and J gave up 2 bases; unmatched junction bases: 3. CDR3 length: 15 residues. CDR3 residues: CASSATGANTGELFF. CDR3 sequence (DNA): TGTGCCAGCAGTGCGACAGGGGCAAACACCGGGGAGCTGTTTTTT.

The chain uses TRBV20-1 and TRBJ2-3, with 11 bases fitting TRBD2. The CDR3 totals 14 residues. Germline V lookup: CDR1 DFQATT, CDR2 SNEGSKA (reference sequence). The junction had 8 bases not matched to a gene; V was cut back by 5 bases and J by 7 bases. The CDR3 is CSALSGRALNTQYF. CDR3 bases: TGCAGTGCTCTTAGCGGGAGGGCTTTAAATACGCAGTATTTT.

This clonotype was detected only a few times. This CDR3 reads CASSSPKSTDTQYF. Written as DNA, the CDR3 is TGTGCCAGCAGCTCCCCAAAATCCACAGATACGCAGTATTTT. The gene calls are TRBV5-5 and TRBJ2-3; D unresolved. Germline V gene lookup returns CDR1 SGHKS and CDR2 YYEKEE (reference sequence). V lost 3 bases to trimming and J lost 2 bases, with 10 bases between them. The length of the CDR3 is 14 residues.

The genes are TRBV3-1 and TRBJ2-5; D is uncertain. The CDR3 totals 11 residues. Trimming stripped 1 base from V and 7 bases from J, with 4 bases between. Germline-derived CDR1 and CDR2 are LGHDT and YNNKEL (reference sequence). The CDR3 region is CASSQVATQYF. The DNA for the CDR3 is TGTGCCAGCAGCCAAGTGGCGACCCAGTACTTC.

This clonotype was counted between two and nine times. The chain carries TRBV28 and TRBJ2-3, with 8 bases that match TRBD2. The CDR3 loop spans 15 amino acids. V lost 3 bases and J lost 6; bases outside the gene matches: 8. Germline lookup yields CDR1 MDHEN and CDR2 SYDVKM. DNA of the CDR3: TGTGCCAGCAGTTTCCGTCGCGGGAGGAGTGATACGCAGTATTTT. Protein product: CASSFRRGRSDTQYF.

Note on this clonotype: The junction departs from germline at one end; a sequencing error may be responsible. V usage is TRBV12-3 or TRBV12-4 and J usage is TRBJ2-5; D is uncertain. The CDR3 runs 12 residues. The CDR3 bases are TGTGCCAGTAGTTTATTCCGTGAGACCCAGTACTTC. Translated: CASSLFRETQYF.

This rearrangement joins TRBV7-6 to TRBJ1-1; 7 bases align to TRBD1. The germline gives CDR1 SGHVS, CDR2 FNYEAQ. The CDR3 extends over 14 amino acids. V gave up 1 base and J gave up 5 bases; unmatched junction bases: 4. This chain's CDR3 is CASSLEGAQTEAFF. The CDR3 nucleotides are TGTGCCAGCAGCTTAGAGGGGGCGCAAACTGAAGCTTTCTTT.

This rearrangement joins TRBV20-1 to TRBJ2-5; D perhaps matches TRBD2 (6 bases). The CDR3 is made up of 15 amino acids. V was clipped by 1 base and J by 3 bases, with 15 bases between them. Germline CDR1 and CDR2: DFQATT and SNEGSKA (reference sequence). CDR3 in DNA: TGCAGTGCTAGAGTCCGTAGCGGATATAAAGAGACCCAGTACTTC. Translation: CSARVRSGYKETQYF.

CDR3 coding DNA: TGTGCCAGCAGCTTTACGACAGCAGGCGAGACCCAGTACTTC. Translation: CASSFTTAGETQYF. The chain is built from TRBV11-2 and TRBJ2-5; D might be TRBD1 (5 bases). Per the germline V gene, CDR1 is SGHAT and CDR2 is FQNNGV. This CDR3 region has 14 residues. Trimming left V 3 bases short and J 5 bases short, with 13 bases between. The entire variable domain, with the rest obtained from reference TRBV11-2 and TRBJ2-5, is as follows: EAGVAQSPRYKIIEKRQSVAFWCNPISGHATLYWYQQILGQGPKLLIQFQNNGVVDDSQLPKDRFSAERLKGVDSTLKIQPAKLEDSAVYLCASSFTTAGETQYFGPGTRLLVL.

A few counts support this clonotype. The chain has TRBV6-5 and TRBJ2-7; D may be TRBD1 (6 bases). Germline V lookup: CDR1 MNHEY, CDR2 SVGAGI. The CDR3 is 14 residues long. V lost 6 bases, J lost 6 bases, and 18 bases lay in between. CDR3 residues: CASRAGTLFGEQYF. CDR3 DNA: TGTGCCAGCAGGGCCGGGACATTGTTCGGCGAGCAGTACTTC.

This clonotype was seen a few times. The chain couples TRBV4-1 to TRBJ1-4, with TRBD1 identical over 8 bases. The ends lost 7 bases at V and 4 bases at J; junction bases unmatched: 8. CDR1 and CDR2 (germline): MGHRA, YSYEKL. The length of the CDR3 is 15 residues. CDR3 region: CASTLLGQGNEKLFF. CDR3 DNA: TGCGCCAGCACCCTACTCGGACAGGGTAATGAAAAACTGTTTTTT.

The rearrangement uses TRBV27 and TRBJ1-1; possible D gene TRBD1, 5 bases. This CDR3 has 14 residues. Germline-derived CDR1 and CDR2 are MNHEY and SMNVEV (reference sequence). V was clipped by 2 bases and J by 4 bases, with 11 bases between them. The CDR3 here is CASSLIPGSTEAFF. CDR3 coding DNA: TGTGCCAGCAGTTTAATCCCAGGGAGCACTGAAGCTTTCTTT.

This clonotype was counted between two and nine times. For the CDR3, the DNA is TGTGCCAGCAGCCAGCTAGTCTTGTCCGATACGCAGTATTTT. It encodes CASSQLVLSDTQYF. The genes are TRBV14 and TRBJ2-3, with unresolved D. The germline V and J ends were trimmed by 3 bases and 6 bases, with 13 bases remaining between them. Germline V CDR1 and CDR2: SGHDN, FVKESK. This CDR3 spans 14 amino acids.

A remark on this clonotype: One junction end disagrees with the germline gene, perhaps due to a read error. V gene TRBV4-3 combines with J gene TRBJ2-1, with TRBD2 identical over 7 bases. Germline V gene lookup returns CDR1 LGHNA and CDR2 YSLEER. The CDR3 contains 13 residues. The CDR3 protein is CASSQDSLRERFF. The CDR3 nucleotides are TGCGCCAGCAGCCAAGATTCGTTGCGGGAGCGGTTCTTC.

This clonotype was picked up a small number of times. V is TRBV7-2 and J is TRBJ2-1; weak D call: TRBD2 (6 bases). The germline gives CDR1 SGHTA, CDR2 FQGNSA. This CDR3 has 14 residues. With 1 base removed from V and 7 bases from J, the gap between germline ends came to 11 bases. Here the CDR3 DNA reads TGTGCCAGCAGCTTAGGGACTATAACGAATGAGCAGTTCTTC. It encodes CASSLGTITNEQFF.

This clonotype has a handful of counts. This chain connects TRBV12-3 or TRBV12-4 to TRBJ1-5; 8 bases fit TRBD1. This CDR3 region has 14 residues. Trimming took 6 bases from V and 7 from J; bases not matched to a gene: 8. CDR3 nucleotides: TGTGCCAGCAGCCTCACAGGGGGGAGACAGCCCCAGCATTTT. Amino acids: CASSLTGGRQPQHF.

CDR3 protein: CASSPSQWPRYEQFF. In DNA, the CDR3 is TGTGCCAGCTCACCCTCGCAGTGGCCCCGGTATGAGCAGTTCTTC. The chain combines TRBV18 with TRBJ2-1, with D hard to call. Trimming took 3 bases from V and 8 from J, leaving 17 bases between them. From germline, CDR1 is KGHSH and CDR2 LQKENI. CDR3 length: 15 amino acids.

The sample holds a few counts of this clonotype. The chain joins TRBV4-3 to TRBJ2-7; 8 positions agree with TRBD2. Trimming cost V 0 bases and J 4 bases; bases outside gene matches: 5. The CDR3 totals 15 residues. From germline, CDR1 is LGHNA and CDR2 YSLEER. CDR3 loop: CASSQDAGTRYEQYF. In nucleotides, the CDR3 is TGCGCCAGCAGCCAAGATGCCGGGACTAGATACGAGCAGTACTTC.

Here the CDR3 reads CSVLAGDNEQYF. The CDR3 bases are TGCAGCGTTTTGGCAGGGGACAACGAGCAGTACTTC. This chain connects TRBV29-1 to TRBJ2-7, with D possibly being TRBD1 (6 bases). The V gene lost 5 bases and the J gene lost 5 bases, with 13 bases spanning the gap. This CDR3 region has 12 residues. Germline-derived CDR1 and CDR2 are SQVTM and ANQGSEA.

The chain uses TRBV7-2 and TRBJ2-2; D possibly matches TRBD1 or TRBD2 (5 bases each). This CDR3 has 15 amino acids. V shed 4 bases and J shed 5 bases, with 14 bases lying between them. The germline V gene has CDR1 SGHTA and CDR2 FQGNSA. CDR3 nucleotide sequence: TGTGCCAGCAGCTCAGCAGGGACGGGGACCGGGGAGCTGTTTTTT. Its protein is CASSSAGTGTGELFF.

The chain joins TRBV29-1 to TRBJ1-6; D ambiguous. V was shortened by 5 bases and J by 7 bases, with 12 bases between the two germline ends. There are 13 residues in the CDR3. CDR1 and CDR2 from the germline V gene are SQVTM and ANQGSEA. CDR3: CSVCEQQNSPLHF. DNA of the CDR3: TGCAGCGTTTGTGAACAGCAAAATTCACCCCTCCACTTT.

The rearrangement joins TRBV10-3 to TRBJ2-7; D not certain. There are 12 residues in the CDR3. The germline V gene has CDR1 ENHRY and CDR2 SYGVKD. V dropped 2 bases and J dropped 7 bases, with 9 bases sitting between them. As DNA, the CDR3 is TGTGCCATCAGTGAGCCTGATATGGAGCAGTACTTC. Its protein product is CAISEPDMEQYF.

CDR3 nucleotide sequence: TGTGCCAGCAGCGCGGGTTCTCTCGAGCAGTACTTC. Protein: CASSAGSLEQYF. The rearrangement links TRBV28 to TRBJ2-7; TRBD2 is a possible D gene (5 bases). This CDR3 contains 12 residues. Germline V lookup: CDR1 MDHEN, CDR2 SYDVKM. The V gene lost 6 bases and the J gene lost 6 bases, with 12 bases spanning the gap.

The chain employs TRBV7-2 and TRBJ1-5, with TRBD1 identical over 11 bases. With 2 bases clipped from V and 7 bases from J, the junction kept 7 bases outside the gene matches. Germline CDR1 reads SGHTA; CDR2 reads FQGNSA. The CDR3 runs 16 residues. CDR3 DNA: TGTGCCAGCAGCTTATCGGACAGGGGGCGCATCCAGCCCCAGCATTTT. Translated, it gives CASSLSDRGRIQPQHF.